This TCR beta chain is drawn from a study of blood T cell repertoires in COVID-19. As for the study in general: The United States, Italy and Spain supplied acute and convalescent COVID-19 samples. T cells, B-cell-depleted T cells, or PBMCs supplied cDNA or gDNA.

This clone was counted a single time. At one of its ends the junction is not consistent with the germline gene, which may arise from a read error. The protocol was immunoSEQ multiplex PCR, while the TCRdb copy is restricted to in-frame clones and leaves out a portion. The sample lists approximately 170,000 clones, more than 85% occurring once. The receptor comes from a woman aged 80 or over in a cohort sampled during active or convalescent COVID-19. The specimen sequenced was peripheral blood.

The DNA for the CDR3 is TGTGCTAGCAGCTTTAGTGGCCAGCCTGGCGGGAAACTGTTTTTT. Its protein product is CASSFSGQPGGKLFF. The chain joins TRBV7-7 to TRBJ1-4, with D uncertain. CDR3 length: 15 amino acids. The germline gives CDR1 SSHAT, CDR2 FNYEAQ (reference sequence).